Listed here are 32 T cell receptor beta chains from one sample, sequenced in a study of cytomegalovirus exposure and HLA in healthy donors. Primers: 60 Vbeta forward and 13 Jbeta reverse. Generated by immunoSEQ multiplex PCR, the TCRdb table keeps only in-frame clones and is missing some. The sample has fewer than 250,000 clones, around 82% seen once. Sequenced material: PBMCs. These receptor sequences come from a man aged 35-49 years in good health and CMV-seropositive.

The chain couples TRBV14 to TRBJ2-3; a possible D gene is TRBD2 (5 bases). The CDR3 length is 15 residues. CDR1 is SGHDN and CDR2 is FVKESK in the germline V gene. V lost 2 bases to trimming and J lost 6 bases, with 15 bases between them. The CDR3 DNA reads as TGTGCCAGCAGCCAAAAATGGCGGGCCTCCGATACGCAGTATTTT. This gives the protein CASSQKWRASDTQYF.

This clone ranks as medium-sized. This rearrangement joins TRBV25-1 to TRBJ1-1, with 8 bases fitting TRBD1. V dropped 9 bases and J dropped 10; count of bases not matched to a gene: 4. This CDR3 comprises 10 residues. Germline V gives CDR1 MGHDK, CDR2 SYGVNS. The CDR3 here is CASFRGRAFF. The DNA for the CDR3 is TGTGCCAGTTTCAGGGGGCGAGCTTTCTTT.

V and J are TRBV27 and TRBJ2-1; the match to TRBD2 covers 8 bases. The V and J ends lost 5 bases and 6 bases, in that order; junction bases with no gene match: 9. CDR1 and CDR2 (germline): MNHEY, SMNVEV (reference sequence). This CDR3 spans 15 amino acids. Written as DNA, the CDR3 is TGTGCCAGCAGTCCCGGGAGGGCCGCTGGCAATGAGCAGTTCTTC. Residues: CASSPGRAAGNEQFF.

The chain recombines TRBV7-9 with TRBJ2-7, with D possibly matching TRBD2 (5 bases). The CDR3 loop spans 15 amino acids. The germline V and J ends were trimmed by 4 bases and 6 bases, with 19 bases remaining between them. CDR1 and CDR2 from the germline V gene are SEHNR and FQNEAQ (reference sequence). The CDR3 reads CASSSVTNSQREQYF. Here the CDR3 DNA reads TGTGCCAGCAGCTCAGTGACTAACAGTCAGCGCGAGCAGTACTTC.

The J gene is TRBJ1-1, the V gene TRBV28; 9 nucleotides agree with TRBD1. After removal of 8 bases from V and 4 bases from J, the junction contained 5 bases not matched to a gene. This CDR3 is 13 amino acids long. Germline V lookup: CDR1 MDHEN, CDR2 SYDVKM. This CDR3 is CASHRGQGTEAFF. The CDR3 DNA reads as TGTGCCAGCCACAGGGGGCAAGGCACTGAAGCTTTCTTT.

This chain connects TRBV5-4 to TRBJ1-5; 7 bases map to TRBD1. V was clipped by 4 bases and J by 7 bases; unmatched bases: 8. The CDR3 extends over 14 amino acids. The germline V gene has CDR1 SGHNT and CDR2 YYREEE (reference sequence). In DNA, the CDR3 is TGTGCCAGCAGCCGACGACAGGGCAGCCAGCCCCAGCATTTT. It specifies CASSRRQGSQPQHF.

V and J are TRBV5-6 and TRBJ2-7, with a tentative D call TRBD2 (6 bases). Trimming stripped 3 bases from V and 4 bases from J, with 20 bases between. The CDR3 totals 16 residues. Germline CDR1 is SGHDT and CDR2 is YYEEEE. This CDR3 is CASSWGTLFSSYEQYF. The CDR3 DNA is TGTGCCAGCAGCTGGGGGACTTTGTTTTCAAGTTACGAGCAGTACTTC.

The chain uses TRBV2 and TRBJ1-4; 8 positions match TRBD1. Germline assignment: CDR1 SNHLY and CDR2 FYNNEI. This CDR3 is built from 14 residues. The V segment lost 6 bases and the J segment 2 bases; nucleotides outside the gene matches: 2. CDR3 sequence (DNA): TGTGCCAGCAGCTGGACAGGGACTAATGAAAAACTGTTTTTT. This sequence encodes CASSWTGTNEKLFF.

The rearrangement links TRBV7-9 to TRBJ2-2; 8 bases map to TRBD2. Germline trimming cut 5 bases from V and 6 bases from J; bases unmatched to any gene: 8. Per the germline V gene, CDR1 is SEHNR and CDR2 is FQNEAQ (reference sequence). The CDR3 totals 15 residues. The CDR3 here is CASSPLAGTAGELFF. CDR3 DNA: TGTGCCAGCAGCCCGTTAGCGGGAACAGCCGGGGAGCTGTTTTTT. The full variable domain, its missing parts supplied by reference TRBV7-9 and TRBJ2-2, is DTGVSQNPRHKITKRGQNVTFRCDPISEHNRLYWYRQTLGQGPEFLTYFQNEAQLEKSRLLSDRFSAERPKGSFSTLEIQRTEQGDSAMYLCASSPLAGTAGELFFGEGSRLTVL.

V is TRBV11-2 and J is TRBJ1-4; TRBD1 agrees at 9 bases. The germline gives CDR1 SGHAT, CDR2 FQNNGV. Trimming removed 5 bases from V and 7 bases from J; junction bases left unmatched: 14. The CDR3 runs to 17 residues. CDR3 protein: CASSQVGGQGNVEKLFF. The CDR3 DNA is TGTGCCAGCAGCCAAGTCGGCGGACAGGGGAATGTTGAAAAACTGTTTTTT.

The chain joins TRBV14 to TRBJ1-2; 9 positions agree with TRBD1. The CDR3 is 22 amino acids. J lost 2 bases, V lost 4 bases, and 26 bases had no gene match. CDR1 SGHDN and CDR2 FVKESK come from the germline V gene. In DNA form, the CDR3 reads TGTGCCAGCAGCCGTCGGGGAGGGGGCACGGGTCGACAGGGGGGCAGGAACTATGGCTACACCTTC. Translated: CASSRRGGGTGRQGGRNYGYTF.

The rearrangement joins TRBV6-4 to TRBJ2-2, with TRBD2 identical over 16 bases. Unmatched junction bases numbered 9, after V lost 6 bases and J lost 8 bases. The CDR3 spans 17 residues. CDR1 is MRHNA and CDR2 is SNTAGT in the germline V gene. CDR3 region: CASRTGTSGRAVGELFF. DNA of the CDR3: TGTGCCAGCAGGACCGGGACTAGCGGGAGGGCCGTAGGGGAGCTGTTTTTT.

The J gene is TRBJ1-1, the V gene TRBV5-1; tentatively, D is TRBD1 (5 bases). Germline CDR1 reads SGHRS; CDR2 reads YFSETQ. V lost 0 bases, J lost 4 bases, and 10 bases lay in between. The CDR3 loop spans 14 amino acids. The CDR3: CASSLGGGPTEAFF. CDR3 bases: TGCGCCAGCAGCTTGGGGGGGGGACCCACTGAAGCTTTCTTT. The variable domain in full, completed from reference TRBV5-1 and TRBJ1-1, reads KAGVTQTPRYLIKTRGQQVTLSCSPISGHRSVSWYQQTPGQGLQFLFEYFSETQRNKGNFPGRFSGRQFSNSRSEMNVSTLELGDSALYLCASSLGGGPTEAFFGQGTRLTVV.

This clone was observed a handful of times. The rearrangement links TRBV7-4 to TRBJ2-2; a weak D match, TRBD2 (6 bases). This CDR3 region has 16 residues. Trimming cost V 4 bases and J 0 bases, with 12 bases left between them. The germline gives CDR1 SGHVT, CDR2 SQSDAQ. DNA for the CDR3: TGTGCCAGCAGCTCCCTAGCGCAATCGAACACCGGGGAGCTGTTTTTT. Translation: CASSSLAQSNTGELFF.

The chain has TRBV5-4 and TRBJ2-7; D possibly corresponds to TRBD1 (5 bases). The CDR3 is 15 residues long. V was pared by 0 bases and J by 5 bases, with 15 bases between. The germline V gene has CDR1 SGHNT and CDR2 YYREEE (reference sequence). DNA for the CDR3: TGTGCCAGCAGCTTGGAGGTTGGGGCGTTAGACGAGCAGTACTTC. Amino acid sequence: CASSLEVGALDEQYF.

The chain has TRBV2 and TRBJ2-5, with 12 bases fitting TRBD1. CDR3 length: 15 residues. CDR1 SNHLY and CDR2 FYNNEI come from the germline V gene. The V and J ends lost 4 bases and 5 bases, in that order; junction bases with no gene match: 5. The CDR3 DNA follows: TGTGCCAGCAGTGGGGGACAGGGGGCCGGGGAGACCCAGTACTTC. This encodes CASSGGQGAGETQYF.

The chain joins TRBV10-3 to TRBJ2-3; 10 bases are a match to TRBD2. CDR1 is ENHRY and CDR2 is SYGVKD in the germline V gene. The CDR3 has 18 residues. With 1 base clipped from V and 6 bases from J, the junction kept 13 bases outside the gene matches. The CDR3: CAISELQGSKTSGDTQYF. As DNA, the CDR3 is TGTGCCATCAGTGAGTTACAGGGTTCCAAGACTAGCGGGGATACGCAGTATTTT.

V gene TRBV7-9 combines with J gene TRBJ2-5; 10 bases fit TRBD2. This CDR3 spans 15 amino acids. V lost 2 bases to trimming and J lost 7 bases; unmatched junction nucleotides: 7. In germline, CDR1 is SEHNR, CDR2 FQNEAQ (reference sequence). CDR3 sequence: CASSLLAGEGGTQYF. The DNA for the CDR3 is TGTGCCAGCAGCTTACTAGCGGGAGAAGGGGGGACCCAGTACTTC.

The CDR3 is CASSSPEGVGYTF. Here the CDR3 DNA reads TGTGCCAGCAGTTCACCCGAGGGGGTTGGCTACACCTTC. V usage is TRBV28 and J usage is TRBJ1-2; D might be TRBD1 (6 bases). CDR1 and CDR2 (germline): MDHEN, SYDVKM. Trimming stripped 4 bases from V and 7 bases from J, with 13 bases between. The CDR3 contains 13 residues.

This clone occurred once. The chain is built from TRBV6-7 and TRBJ2-7; D perhaps matches TRBD1 (5 bases). TRBV6-7 is assigned to the ORF class and has an uncertain function. V lost 2 bases and J lost 3, with 17 bases in between. The CDR3 has 16 residues. The CDR3 reads CASSYTPTGRSYEQYF. The DNA of the CDR3 is TGTGCCAGCAGTTACACCCCCACAGGCAGAAGCTACGAGCAGTACTTC.

In this sample, this clone turned up a few times. The junction differs from germline at one of its ends, possibly a read error. V and J are TRBV7-7 and TRBJ2-7; TRBD2 matches at 7 bases. The CDR3 totals 15 residues. Germline V gives CDR1 SSHAT, CDR2 FNYEAQ (reference sequence). CDR3 residues: CASSPGLDSSYEQYF. The CDR3 region has the DNA TGTGCTAGCAGCCCCGGACTAGACAGCTCCTACGAGCAGTACTTC.

In its sample, this clone was seen once. The chain carries TRBV18 and TRBJ1-2, with 11 bases identical to TRBD1. In germline, CDR1 is KGHSH, CDR2 LQKENI. V lost 3 bases to trimming and J lost 6 bases; unmatched junction nucleotides: 6. The CDR3 sequence is 15 residues long. CDR3 bases: TGTGCCAGCTCACCGTATGGGACAGGGGGTGATGGCTACACCTTC. This gives the protein CASSPYGTGGDGYTF.

The chain combines TRBV21-1 with TRBJ1-1. TRBV21-1 is classified as a pseudogene. The CDR3 runs 14 residues. CDR3 DNA sequence: TGTGCCAGCAGCAAAAGGGGGGGGGTCACTGAAGCTTTCTTT. Amino acids: CASSKRGGVTEAFF.

The chain recombines TRBV2 with TRBJ1-2; the match to TRBD1 covers 7 bases. Germline CDR1 SNHLY, CDR2 FYNNEI. CDR3 length equals 14 residues. V shed 6 bases, J shed 4 bases, and the junction held 8 bases outside the gene matches. The CDR3 reads CASRVGQIIYGYTF. CDR3 sequence (DNA): TGTGCCAGCAGGGTGGGACAGATAATCTATGGCTACACCTTC.

This clone was found a few times. This chain uses TRBV9 with TRBJ1-1; D ambiguous. The CDR3 sequence is 14 residues long. Trimming removed 4 bases at V and 3 bases at J, with 13 bases between. Germline V gene data show CDR1 as SGDLS and CDR2 as YYNGEE. CDR3 DNA sequence: TGTGCCAGCAGCTTAGGGTACGGGGACACTGAAGCTTTCTTT. This codes for CASSLGYGDTEAFF.

Only a few counts were recorded for this clone. CDR3 loop: CASSYSEDGPQHF. In nucleotides, the CDR3 is TGTGCCAGCAGTTACTCGGAGGATGGGCCCCAGCATTTT. The rearrangement joins TRBV6-5 to TRBJ1-5, with no clear D. Germline CDR1 and CDR2: MNHEY and SVGAGI. The CDR3 sequence is 13 residues long. Trimming left V 0 bases short and J 9 bases short, with 9 bases between.

The genes are TRBV28 and TRBJ1-1; TRBD1 is a possible D gene (6 bases). This CDR3 has 13 residues. The germline V gene encodes CDR1 MDHEN and CDR2 SYDVKM. The V end was cut by 5 bases, the J end by 6 bases, with 13 bases between. CDR3 sequence: CASSRDTLAEAFF. The CDR3 DNA sequence: TGTGCCAGCAGTCGGGACACTCTCGCTGAAGCTTTCTTT.

Regarding this clone: The junction differs from germline at one of its ends, possibly a read error. Other DNA sequences in this specimen translate into the identical CDR3. The chain is built from TRBV5-1 and TRBJ2-7, with D possibly being TRBD1 (5 bases). Germline assignment: CDR1 SGHRS and CDR2 YFSETQ. The CDR3 has 12 amino acids. CDR3 residues: CASSLDTYEQYF. CDR3 bases: TGCGCCAGCAGTTTGGACACCTACGAGCAGTACTTC.

The rearrangement uses TRBV15 and TRBJ1-2; 9 nucleotides line up with TRBD1. This CDR3 has 15 residues. Germline CDR1 is LNHNV and CDR2 is YYDKDF (reference sequence). With V trimmed by 1 base and J by 4 bases, 4 bases remained unmatched. The CDR3 bases are TGTGCCACCAGCAGAGTGACAGGGGGAGCCTATGGCTACACCTTC. This gives the protein CATSRVTGGAYGYTF.

This chain joins TRBV7-9 and TRBJ1-1, with D unclear. Trimming pared 4 bases from V and 0 bases from J, leaving 9 bases between. The CDR3 is 14 residues long. In germline, CDR1 is SEHNR, CDR2 FQNEAQ (reference sequence). The CDR3 protein is CASSSQPVNTEAFF. For the CDR3, the DNA is TGTGCCAGCAGCTCACAACCCGTGAACACTGAAGCTTTCTTT.

The CDR3 is CASISGGGNSYEQYF. The CDR3, as DNA: TGTGCCAGTATAAGTGGGGGGGGTAATTCCTACGAGCAGTACTTC. V is TRBV28 and J is TRBJ2-7; TRBD2 matches 7 bases. The CDR3 length is 15 residues. The germline CDR1 and CDR2 sequences are MDHEN and SYDVKM. V lost 9 bases to trimming and J lost 1 base; unmatched junction nucleotides: 12.

The chain has TRBV2 and TRBJ2-6; the D is unclear. The CDR3 runs to 19 residues. V was trimmed by 4 bases and J by 0 bases, leaving 19 bases between them. Germline V gives CDR1 SNHLY, CDR2 FYNNEI. Here the CDR3 reads CASSGPRSTKLSGANVLTF. The CDR3 DNA reads as TGTGCCAGCAGTGGCCCCCGGAGCACGAAACTCTCTGGGGCCAACGTCCTGACTTTC.